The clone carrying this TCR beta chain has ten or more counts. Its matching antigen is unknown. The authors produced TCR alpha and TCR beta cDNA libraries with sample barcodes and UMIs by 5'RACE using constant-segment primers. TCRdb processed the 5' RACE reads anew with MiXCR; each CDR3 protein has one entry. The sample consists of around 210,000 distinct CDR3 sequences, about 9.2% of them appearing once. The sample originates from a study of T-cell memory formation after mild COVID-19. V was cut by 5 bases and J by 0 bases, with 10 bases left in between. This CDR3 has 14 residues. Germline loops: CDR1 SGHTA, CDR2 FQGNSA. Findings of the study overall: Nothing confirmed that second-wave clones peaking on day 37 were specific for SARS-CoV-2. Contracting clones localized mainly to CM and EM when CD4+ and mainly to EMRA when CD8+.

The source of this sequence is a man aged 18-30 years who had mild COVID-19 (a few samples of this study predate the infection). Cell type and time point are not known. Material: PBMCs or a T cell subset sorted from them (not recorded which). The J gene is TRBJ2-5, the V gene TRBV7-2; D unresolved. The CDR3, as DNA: TGTGCCAGCAGCCGAGAGACGTACCAAGAGACCCAGTACTTC. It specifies CASSRETYQETQYF.